What follows is one TCR beta chain and its context. The sample is drawn from a study of blood T cell repertoires in COVID-19. At the level of the study: PBMCs, B-cell-depleted T cells, or T cells were the source of the cDNA or gDNA that made up the material.

CDR3 size: 17 residues. Germline V gives CDR1 LNHDA, CDR2 SQIVND (reference sequence). Trimming cost V 4 bases and J 4 bases, with 19 bases left between them. TCRdb's copy holds only in-frame clones and misses some; the assay was immunoSEQ multiplex PCR. In the table there are hundreds of thousands of clones, around 86% of which are singletons. The V and J genes are TRBV19 and TRBJ1-4; the D is unclear. This sequence was found in a human donor in a cohort sampled during active COVID-19. Specimen: peripheral blood. The CDR3 sequence is CASSTYDAGSHNEKLFF. The CDR3 coding sequence is TGTGCCAGTAGTACGTACGACGCCGGGAGCCATAATGAAAAACTGTTTTTT.